The sequence of this TCR beta chain was determined in a study of blood T cell repertoires in COVID-19. At the level of the study: Samples taken during acute and convalescent COVID-19 were collected in the United States, Italy and Spain. T cells, B-cell-depleted T cells, or PBMCs provided the cDNA or gDNA that served as material.

The V and J ends lost 2 bases and 4 bases, in that order; junction bases with no gene match: 9. Germline values: CDR1 LGHNA, CDR2 YNFKEQ. CDR3 size: 17 residues. This clone was recorded only once. Methods used by the authors: Reference gene primer amplification gave nucleated cell count estimates. Clones were read by immunoSEQ multiplex PCR, and TCRdb kept only the in-frame ones, dropping some. From that table come the V and J calls and clone size; the DNA was used to work out D and trimming. The table lists 200,000 to 300,000 clones, 87% of them singletons. The rearrangement links TRBV4-2 to TRBJ2-3, with 10 nucleotides matching TRBD2. The sample consisted of peripheral blood. The origin of this receptor is a man aged 55 to 69 who had recovered from COVID-19. The CDR3 region has the DNA TGTGCCAGCAGCCAATCCCTAGCGGGGGCCGTGGCAGATACGCAGTATTTT. Its protein is CASSQSLAGAVADTQYF.